This entry features one TCR beta chain sequence. Its antigen is not identified. The V end lost 4 bases, the J end lost 3 bases, and 12 bases lay between the germline ends. CDR1 is LNHNV, CDR2 YYDKDF, per germline (reference sequence). This CDR3 spans 14 amino acids. Together with a sample-barcoded 5' primer, a J-beta primer mix was included in a second PCR lasting 7 to 11 cycles. TCRdb recomputed calls from the 5' RACE reads with MiXCR, one row per CDR3 protein. The repertoire holds approximately 800,000 distinct CDR3 sequences, with 35% to 40% as singletons. The data are from a study of blood T cells in healthy people across ages. About the study: When template switching was applied, about one barcoded beta molecule was captured per two T cells.

Each individual donor underwent a draw of ten milliliters of peripheral blood. General study results and limits: A conclusive naive versus antigen-experienced comparison was prevented by the unsorted PBMCs. Long-lived and aged donors differed, with more naive CD4+ cells and higher diversity in the long-lived.

J is TRBJ1-2 and V is TRBV15; weak D call: TRBD1 (6 bases). The sequenced sample was blood. The receptor's source is a man aged 18 to 30 in good health. This CDR3 reads CATSISGTHYGYTF. CDR3 DNA sequence: TGTGCCACCAGCATATCCGGGACACACTATGGCTACACCTTC. The full variable domain, in which reference TRBV15 and TRBJ1-2 provide the parts outside the CDR3, is DAMVIQNPRYQVTQFGKPVTLSCSQTLNHNVMYWYQQKSSQAPKLLFHYYDKDFNNEADTPDNFQSRRPNTSFCFLDIRSPGLGDTAMYLCATSISGTHYGYTFGSGTRLTVV.